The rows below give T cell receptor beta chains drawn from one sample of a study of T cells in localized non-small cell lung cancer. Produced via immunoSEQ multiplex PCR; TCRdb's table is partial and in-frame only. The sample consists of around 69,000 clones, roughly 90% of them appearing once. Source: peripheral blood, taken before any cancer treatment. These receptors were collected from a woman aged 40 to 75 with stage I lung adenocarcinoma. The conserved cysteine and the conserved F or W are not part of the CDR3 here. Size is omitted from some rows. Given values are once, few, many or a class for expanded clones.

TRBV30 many AWTLAGFSYEQY
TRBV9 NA ASSFSGYEQY
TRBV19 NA ASSRSGRNTDTQY
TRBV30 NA AWSSGQNEQY
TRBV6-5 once ASSPGTSSYNEQF
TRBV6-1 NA ASSENRDIGFKISYEQY
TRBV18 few ASSPLRGEAF
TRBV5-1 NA ASSLGTVLSGANVLT
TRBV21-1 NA ASSTGTQDIYEQY
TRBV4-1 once ASSQDPTSLYNEQF
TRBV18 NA ASSLRTGGNTEAF
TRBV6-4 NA ASSFNPGYGYT
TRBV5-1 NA ASSPQGNTEAF
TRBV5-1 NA ASSLAKGSDTQY
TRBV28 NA ASTLTTGFYGYT
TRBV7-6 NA ASSLDRGSSYNEQF
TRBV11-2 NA ASSLDINRATEAF
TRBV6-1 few ASSLERYSQLF
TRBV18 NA ASSATGEPRGTEAF
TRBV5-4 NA ASSLDSNYEQF
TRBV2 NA ASRGTGETEAF
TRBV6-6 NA ASRDTANTEAF
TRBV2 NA ASSEGDRLYGYT
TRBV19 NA ASSLGAGGNTEAF
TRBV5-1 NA ASSPGTENYGYT
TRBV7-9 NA ASSLHLPRPNGGNEQF
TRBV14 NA AIRPWAGLTEAF
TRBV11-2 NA ASSPARELF
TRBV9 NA ASSVGNTIGEQY
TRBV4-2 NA ASSQGEGPTSYEQY
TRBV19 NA ASSIEGTVNTEAF
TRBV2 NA ASSRDSGGHLNTEAF
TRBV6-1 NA ASSRGQGSNQPQH
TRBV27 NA ASSLSVDSYEQY
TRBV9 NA ASSVGYRGSEQY
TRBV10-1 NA ASSEGAGTYNEQF
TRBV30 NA AWSSGRRNEQF
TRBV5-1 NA ASAIQETQY
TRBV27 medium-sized ASRITRDGGNGELF
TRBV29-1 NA SVEDVGAYGYT
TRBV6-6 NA ASSYSGTGGKFLH
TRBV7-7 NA ASSLDLLKTQY
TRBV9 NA ASSGLDSANEKLF
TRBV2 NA ASSVGGPPEAF